This T cell receptor beta chain comes out of a study of identical twins. After template switching added a universal primer site, the resulting cDNA carried unique molecular identifiers. TCRdb reprocessed the 5' RACE reads via MiXCR and lists one record per CDR3 protein. The sample yields 350,000 or so distinct CDR3 sequences, approximately 13% seen once. V shed 4 bases and J 4 bases; nucleotides not matched to a gene: 5. This CDR3 is built from 14 residues. From germline, CDR1 is MGHDK and CDR2 SYGVNS. Separately, the same data were catalogued under a study of yellow fever vaccine responses in identical twins.

Sequenced input: CD8+ T cells sorted from blood. The V call is TRBV25-1, the J call TRBJ2-5, with 8 bases matching TRBD1. This sequence originates from a woman younger than 35 in good health. CDR3 protein: CASSATGVGETQYF. The DNA for the CDR3 is TGTGCCAGCAGTGCGACAGGGGTAGGAGAGACCCAGTACTTC.